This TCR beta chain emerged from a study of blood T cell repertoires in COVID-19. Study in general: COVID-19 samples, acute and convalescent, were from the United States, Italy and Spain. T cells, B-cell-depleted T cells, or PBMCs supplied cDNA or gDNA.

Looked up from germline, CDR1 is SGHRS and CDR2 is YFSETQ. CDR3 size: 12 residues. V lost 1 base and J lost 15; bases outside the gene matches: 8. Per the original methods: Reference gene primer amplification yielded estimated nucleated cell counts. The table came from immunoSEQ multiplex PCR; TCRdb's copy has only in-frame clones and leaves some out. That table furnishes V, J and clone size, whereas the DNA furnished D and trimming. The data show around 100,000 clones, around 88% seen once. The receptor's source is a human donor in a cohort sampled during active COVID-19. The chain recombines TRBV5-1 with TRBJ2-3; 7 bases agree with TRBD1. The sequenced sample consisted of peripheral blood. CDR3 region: CASSLTGASQYF. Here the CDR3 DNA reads TGCGCCAGCAGCTTGACAGGGGCCAGTCAATATTTT. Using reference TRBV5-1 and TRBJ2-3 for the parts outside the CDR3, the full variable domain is KAGVTQTPRYLIKTRGQQVTLSCSPISGHRSVSWYQQTPGQGLQFLFEYFSETQRNKGNFPGRFSGRQFSNSRSEMNVSTLELGDSALYLCASSLTGASQYFGPGTRLTVL.